A single sample gave rise to the 32 T cell receptor beta chains below, sequenced in a study of Ad26.COV2.S vaccination and SARS-CoV-2 variants. Sequenced by immunoSEQ multiplex PCR; TCRdb stores in-frame clones only, minus some. The repertoire holds about 480,000 clones, with roughly 89% as singletons. Treatment specified: around 19 received Ad26.COV2.S at low or high dose, single or two shots; five or six received placebo; per-sample allocation not given. On day 63 after the first injection, vaccine and placebo recipients gave samples. Sample: peripheral blood, taken in a trial of Ad26.COV2.S vaccine versus placebo. These receptors all come from a person aged 18-60 years who received the Ad26.COV2.S COVID-19 vaccine or a placebo.

The chain carries TRBV29-1 and TRBJ2-5; D ambiguous. The CDR3 extends over 11 amino acids. V was shortened by 7 bases and J by 0 bases, with 6 bases between the two germline ends. Germline V gives CDR1 SQVTM, CDR2 ANQGSEA. The CDR3 reads CSGKYQETQYF. The CDR3 bases are TGCAGCGGGAAGTACCAAGAGACCCAGTACTTC.

The V and J genes are TRBV29-1 and TRBJ2-7, with D possibly being TRBD2 (5 bases). The germline V gene has CDR1 SQVTM and CDR2 ANQGSEA. Between the trimmed V and J ends, which lost 4 bases and 9 bases, there was a span of 13 bases. The CDR3 sequence is 11 residues long. The CDR3 protein is CSVAGRKGQYF. CDR3 coding DNA: TGCAGCGTTGCTGGGAGAAAGGGGCAGTACTTC.

The rearrangement uses TRBV5-4 and TRBJ2-3; the D gene could be TRBD1 or TRBD2 (5 bases each). Germline loops: CDR1 SGHNT, CDR2 YYREEE (reference sequence). Trimming shortened V by 4 bases and J by 8 bases, and 17 bases separated the two germline ends. CDR3 length equals 14 residues. The CDR3 nucleotides are TGTGCCAGCAGCCTGGGGACCAGAAACCCTACGCAGTATTTT. Translating gives CASSLGTRNPTQYF.

V gene TRBV28 combines with J gene TRBJ1-1, with 10 bases identical to TRBD1. CDR3 length equals 17 residues. Trimming at V came to 6 bases and at J to 4 bases, leaving 14 bases not matched to a gene. Germline CDR1 and CDR2: MDHEN and SYDVKM. The CDR3 loop is CASSSGTGVMLGTEAFF. DNA of the CDR3: TGTGCCAGCAGCTCCGGGACAGGGGTGATGTTGGGCACTGAAGCTTTCTTT. Filled out from reference TRBV28 and TRBJ1-1, the complete variable domain reads DVKVTQSSRYLVKRTGEKVFLECVQDMDHENMFWYRQDPGLGLRLIYFSYDVKMKEKGDIPEGYSVSREKKERFSLILESASTNQTSMYLCASSSGTGVMLGTEAFFGQGTRLTVV.

This sequence joins TRBV28 and TRBJ2-5; TRBD2 matches at 12 bases. Germline trimming cut 5 bases from V and 1 base from J; bases unmatched to any gene: 5. The length of the CDR3 is 16 residues. Per the germline V gene, CDR1 is MDHEN and CDR2 is SYDVKM. DNA for the CDR3: TGTGCCAGCAGTCCCGGGACTAGCGGGTCCCAAGAGACCCAGTACTTC. Amino acid sequence: CASSPGTSGSQETQYF.

The V and J genes are TRBV7-9 and TRBJ2-5; D possibly corresponds to TRBD2 (6 bases). CDR1 is SEHNR and CDR2 is FQNEAQ in the germline V gene (reference sequence). With 6 bases removed from V and 4 bases from J, the gap between germline ends came to 15 bases. This CDR3 has 14 amino acids. CDR3 protein: CASSAGRAGETQYF. The CDR3 bases are TGTGCCAGCAGTGCGGGGCGAGCGGGAGAGACCCAGTACTTC.

The V and J genes are TRBV29-1 and TRBJ2-5, with 12 nucleotides matching TRBD2. Germline CDR1 SQVTM, CDR2 ANQGSEA. The V segment lost 7 bases and the J segment 5 bases; nucleotides outside the gene matches: 14. The CDR3 consists of 16 residues. This CDR3 reads CSAGKLAGGPFETQYF. The CDR3 nucleotides read TGCAGCGCCGGAAAGCTAGCGGGAGGGCCGTTCGAGACCCAGTACTTC.

The chain has TRBV28 and TRBJ1-2; no reliable D call. The V and J ends lost 2 bases and 4 bases respectively, with 5 bases between them. CDR3 length: 12 residues. Germline V CDR1 and CDR2: MDHEN, SYDVKM. CDR3 protein: CASSLTIYGYTF. CDR3 DNA: TGTGCCAGCAGTTTAACGATCTATGGCTACACCTTC.

The V call is TRBV27, the J call TRBJ1-1; D ambiguous. The CDR3 length is 14 residues. Trimming left V 3 bases short and J 2 bases short, with 10 bases between. Germline-derived CDR1 and CDR2 are MNHEY and SMNVEV (reference sequence). CDR3: CASSFPLTNTEAFF. CDR3 DNA sequence: TGTGCCAGCAGTTTCCCCCTGACTAACACTGAAGCTTTCTTT.

V gene TRBV28 combines with J gene TRBJ1-4; D ambiguous. The V and J ends lost 7 bases and 7 bases respectively, with 16 bases between them. Germline CDR1 and CDR2: MDHEN and SYDVKM. This CDR3 has 14 residues. CDR3 loop: CASNIGGRGEKLFF. As DNA, the CDR3 is TGTGCCAGCAATATAGGTGGCAGAGGTGAAAAACTGTTTTTT.

This clone was seen just once. This chain links TRBV9 with TRBJ2-7, with no clear D. The CDR3 has 15 amino acids. CDR1 SGDLS and CDR2 YYNGEE come from the germline V gene. The V end lost 4 bases, the J end lost 0 bases, and 14 bases lay between the germline ends. This chain's CDR3 is CASSPSARHSYEQYF. The CDR3 coding sequence is TGTGCCAGCAGCCCCTCCGCCAGGCACTCCTACGAGCAGTACTTC.

In its sample, this clone was seen a few times. Its ends do not fully match the called genes, so a read error is possible. The CDR3 sequence is CASSLDRDKHF. CDR3 bases: TGTGCCAGCAGCCTTGACAGGGACAAACATTTT. The gene calls are TRBV7-9 and TRBJ1-3; 7 nucleotides agree with TRBD1. The CDR3 runs 11 residues. Per germline, CDR1 SEHNR and CDR2 FQNEAQ (reference sequence).

This sequence joins TRBV30 and TRBJ2-7, with D perhaps matching TRBD1 (6 bases). Deletions cut 0 bases from V and 6 bases from J, with 21 bases between. Germline V gene sequence: CDR1 GTSNPN, CDR2 SVGIG (reference sequence). The CDR3 sequence is 16 residues long. The CDR3 region has the DNA TGTGCCTGGAGTGTACTGCTAACAGGGATTAGGGGCGAGCAGTACTTC. Its translation is CAWSVLLTGIRGEQYF.

The rearrangement uses TRBV18 and TRBJ2-3; no reliable D call. Germline V gene lookup returns CDR1 KGHSH and CDR2 LQKENI. Trimming removed 6 bases at V and 2 bases at J, with 3 bases between. CDR3 length: 11 amino acids. The CDR3 reads CASSVTDTQYF. In DNA form, the CDR3 reads TGTGCCAGCTCGGTCACAGATACGCAGTATTTT. Looking up the rest from reference TRBV18 and TRBJ2-3 gives the full variable domain: NAGVMQNPRHLVRRRGQEARLRCSPMKGHSHVYWYRQLPEEGLKFMVYLQKENIIDESGMPKERFSAEFPKEGPSILRIQQVVRGDSAAYFCASSVTDTQYFGPGTRLTVL.

The gene calls are TRBV30 and TRBJ2-7; possibly TRBD2 for D (6 bases). This CDR3 is built from 11 residues. Trimming took 8 bases from V and 4 from J, leaving 12 bases between them. Germline V gives CDR1 GTSNPN, CDR2 SVGIG (reference sequence). CDR3 sequence reads: CAQMTSYEQYF. The CDR3 DNA reads as TGTGCCCAGATGACTAGTTACGAGCAGTACTTC.

This chain uses TRBV7-2 with TRBJ2-1; D unclear. CDR3 length: 12 amino acids. CDR1 is SGHTA, CDR2 FQGNSA, per germline. V was cut by 4 bases and J by 9 bases, with 10 bases left in between. The DNA of the CDR3 is TGTGCCAGCAGCTCCCCCTTTCGTGAGCAGTTCTTC. Translated, it gives CASSSPFREQFF.

The sample holds one count of this clone. This sequence joins TRBV6-5 and TRBJ2-6, with D possibly being TRBD2 (5 bases). Trimming removed 7 bases from V and 2 bases from J, with 12 bases in between. Germline V gene data show CDR1 as MNHEY and CDR2 as SVGAGI. The CDR3 runs 15 residues. In DNA form, the CDR3 reads TGTGCCAGCACGGAGGCGCTAGCTGGGGCCAACGTCCTGACTTTC. Amino acids: CASTEALAGANVLTF.

The rearrangement uses TRBV6-2 or TRBV6-3 and TRBJ1-1, with 9 bases aligning to TRBD1. CDR1 is MNHEY, CDR2 SVGEGT, per germline. The CDR3 totals 14 residues. The ends lost 2 bases at V and 8 bases at J; junction bases unmatched: 6. The CDR3 DNA follows: TGTGCCAGCAGTTACGGGACAGGGTTGCAAGAAGCTTTCTTT. It codes for CASSYGTGLQEAFF.

This sequence joins TRBV5-1 and TRBJ2-5; TRBD2 agrees at 9 bases. The length of the CDR3 is 15 residues. V shed 4 bases and J 2 bases; nucleotides not matched to a gene: 6. The germline CDR1 and CDR2 sequences are SGHRS and YFSETQ. CDR3 coding DNA: TGCGCCAGCAGCAGCTTAGCGGGAGAGCAAGAGACCCAGTACTTC. Translated, it gives CASSSLAGEQETQYF.

This chain joins TRBV28 and TRBJ1-4, with 8 bases that match TRBD1. J was trimmed by 4 bases and V by 3 bases; bases with no gene match: 13. Germline CDR1 is MDHEN and CDR2 is SYDVKM. The CDR3 length is 18 residues. The CDR3 sequence is CASSFRPGGVRDNEKLFF. The CDR3 coding sequence is TGTGCCAGCAGTTTCAGGCCAGGGGGCGTGAGAGATAATGAAAAACTGTTTTTT.

V and J are TRBV7-3 and TRBJ1-5; TRBD1 is a possible D gene (5 bases). The length of the CDR3 is 14 residues. Germline values: CDR1 SGHTA, CDR2 FQGTGA. V was trimmed by 4 bases and J by 1 base, leaving 8 bases between them. DNA of the CDR3: TGTGCCAGCAGCTCGACAGAGAGCAATCAGCCCCAGCATTTT. Its translation: CASSSTESNQPQHF.

The V and J genes are TRBV6-2 or TRBV6-3 and TRBJ1-5; maybe TRBD1 (6 bases). Germline CDR1 and CDR2: MNHEY and SVGEGT. This CDR3 is built from 15 residues. With 4 bases removed from V and 2 bases from J, the gap between germline ends came to 12 bases. CDR3 in amino acids: CASSWSNRGNQPQHF. The CDR3 DNA reads as TGTGCCAGCAGTTGGAGCAACAGGGGCAATCAGCCCCAGCATTTT.

This clone was detected only once. This chain connects TRBV27 to TRBJ2-1; 8 nucleotides align to TRBD2. There are 15 residues in the CDR3. CDR1 and CDR2 from the germline V gene are MNHEY and SMNVEV (reference sequence). V lost 2 bases to trimming and J lost 5 bases; unmatched junction nucleotides: 5. CDR3 protein: CASSLTSGSNNEQFF. The CDR3 DNA reads as TGTGCCAGCAGTTTAACTAGCGGAAGCAACAATGAGCAGTTCTTC.

V and J are TRBV14 and TRBJ1-1, with D perhaps matching TRBD1 (5 bases). The CDR3 consists of 17 residues. CDR1 is SGHDN and CDR2 is FVKESK in the germline V gene. V was clipped by 0 bases and J by 4 bases, with 18 bases between them. The CDR3 region has the DNA TGTGCCAGCAGCCAAGAAATTTTAGGGACCATCGGCACTGAAGCTTTCTTT. It is translated as CASSQEILGTIGTEAFF.

This chain connects TRBV7-9 to TRBJ1-5; D not certain. The CDR3 is made up of 15 amino acids. Trimming removed 3 bases at V and 6 bases at J, with 15 bases between. CDR1 and CDR2 (germline): SEHNR, FQNEAQ (reference sequence). The CDR3 loop reads CASSFGSALGQPQHF. In DNA form, the CDR3 reads TGTGCCAGCAGCTTCGGCAGCGCCCTGGGTCAGCCCCAGCATTTT.

The rearrangement links TRBV5-1 to TRBJ2-2; D call uncertain. The CDR3 is 13 amino acids. Trimming took 0 bases from V and 5 from J, leaving 5 bases between them. CDR1 is SGHRS and CDR2 is YFSETQ in the germline V gene. The CDR3 loop reads CASSLDMTGELFF. The CDR3 region has the DNA TGCGCCAGCAGCTTGGATATGACCGGGGAGCTGTTTTTT.

This sequence joins TRBV5-4 and TRBJ2-7; D possibly uses TRBD1 or TRBD2 (5 bases each). The CDR3 extends over 14 amino acids. Looked up from germline, CDR1 is SGHNT and CDR2 is YYREEE (reference sequence). Trimming removed 4 bases at V and 6 bases at J, with 17 bases between. The CDR3 bases are TGTGCCAGCAGCCGCGAGGGGAGTCAGGTCGAGCAGTACTTC. Translating gives CASSREGSQVEQYF. Filled out from reference TRBV5-4 and TRBJ2-7, the complete variable domain reads ETGVTQSPTHLIKTRGQQVTLRCSSQSGHNTVSWYQQALGQGPQFIFQYYREEENGRGNFPPRFSGLQFPNYSSELNVNALELDDSALYLCASSREGSQVEQYFGPGTRLTVT.

The rearrangement joins TRBV7-8 to TRBJ1-2, with no clear D. This CDR3 region has 14 residues. The V end was cut by 0 bases, the J end by 8 bases, with 13 bases between. Looked up from germline, CDR1 is SGHVS and CDR2 is FQNEAQ. CDR3 residues: CASSLAVDIGGYTF. CDR3 DNA sequence: TGTGCCAGCAGCTTAGCTGTCGACATAGGGGGCTACACCTTC. The entire variable domain, with the rest obtained from reference TRBV7-8 and TRBJ1-2, is as follows: GAGVSQSPRYKVAKRGQDVALRCDPISGHVSLFWYQQALGQGPEFLTYFQNEAQLDKSGLPSDRFFAERPEGSVSTLKIQRTQQEDSAVYLCASSLAVDIGGYTFGSGTRLTVV.

This rearrangement joins TRBV6-1 to TRBJ2-6; the match to TRBD1 covers 7 bases. The CDR3 is 16 amino acids. With 3 bases clipped from V and 5 bases from J, the junction kept 7 bases outside the gene matches. Germline CDR1 reads MNHNS; CDR2 reads SASEGT. CDR3 loop: CASSETGTVRANVLTF. In DNA form, the CDR3 reads TGTGCCAGCAGTGAGACAGGGACAGTTCGGGCCAACGTCCTGACTTTC.

This clone was recorded a few times. The chain recombines TRBV6-5 with TRBJ1-1; no definite D call. The ends were cut back, 4 bases at V and 1 base at J, with 10 bases in the middle. The germline V gene encodes CDR1 MNHEY and CDR2 SVGAGI. This CDR3 spans 14 amino acids. The DNA for the CDR3 is TGTGCCAGCAGTTTAGGAGGGAAGAACACTGAAGCTTTCTTT. It translates to CASSLGGKNTEAFF.

This clone has only one observation. The chain uses TRBV29-1 and TRBJ1-4; the match to TRBD1 covers 7 bases. The V segment lost 7 bases and the J segment 1 base; nucleotides outside the gene matches: 12. This CDR3 has 16 residues. Germline CDR1 reads SQVTM; CDR2 reads ANQGSEA. The CDR3 DNA reads as TGCAGCGCCCAGACAGGGCTTGGCGTAACTAATGAAAAACTGTTTTTT. Protein: CSAQTGLGVTNEKLFF.

Concerning this clone itself: Compared with germline, one end of the junction differs, possibly owing to a read error. The chain carries TRBV30 and TRBJ2-7; D possibly uses TRBD1 or TRBD2 (6 bases each). Looked up from germline, CDR1 is GTSNPN and CDR2 is SVGIG (reference sequence). The CDR3 loop spans 14 amino acids. CDR3 nucleotide sequence: TGTGCCAGGAGCCTTGGGGGGCAAGTCCACGAGCAGTACTTC. Protein product: CARSLGGQVHEQYF.